This T cell receptor beta chain was identified in a study of blood T cell repertoires in COVID-19 (dated by TCRdb to between 2020 and 2021). Context from the whole study: Samples from collaborators originated in the United States, Italy and Spain and spanned both the acute and convalescent phases of COVID-19. The material from the prospective study consisted of cDNA or gDNA derived from T cells, B-cell-depleted T cells, or PBMCs. The dataset comprised deeply sampled blood TCRbeta repertoires from subjects exposed to, actively infected with, or recovered from COVID-19. The repertoires were released in a freely available public database meant as a resource for research on the immune response to SARS-CoV-2. The samples were drawn from two sources: the first 160 participants of the ongoing ImmuneRACE study, and over 950 subjects contributed by 6 global collaborators. The sample metadata nearly always contained a de-identified subject ID, COVID-19 status, age in years and sex. Where HLA class I and class II types were available, the types were taken from metadata supplied by the sample provider, not from assay-based typing.

Collaborating institutions collected whole blood in K2EDTA tubes following their own protocols. For TCRbeta analysis, collaborator samples were shipped as frozen whole blood, as isolated PBMCs, or as DNA extracted from either sample type. TCRbeta CDR3 regions were amplified from genomic DNA using the immunoSEQ Assay, a bias-controlled multiplex PCR. As for how the authors treated the data: Within the assay, amplification of reference gene primers was used to estimate how many nucleated cells each sample contained. Sequence reads were collapsed and filtered to measure the absolute abundance of every unique TCRbeta CDR3 rearrangement. Productive Simpson clonality was computed per sample as the square root of Simpson's diversity index over productive rearrangements. This is the immuneACCESS table as TCRdb keeps it, with only in-frame sequences that have V and J called. A part of the clones is gone; compared with another copy, unresolved V genes explain less than half, and the rest is unexplained. That table gives V, J and clone size, and the DNA gave D and trimming. For this sample there are about 190,000 clones; roughly four fifths appear just once. The biggest ten clones account for around 11% of the sample.

Including cysteine and phenylalanine, the CDR3 has 15 amino acids. Solely the CDR3 DNA is kept, with 45 bases framed from the first base. The germline V gene provides CDR1 MNHEY and CDR2 SVGAGI. At the junction V is shortened by 2 bases and J by 2 bases; bases outside the gene matches: 3. On the study overall, not on this receptor specifically: How much clinical and demographic metadata was included differed by source and by participant, and the metadata was provided uncurated.

Concerning this clone: No cognate antigen has been identified for it. No clone much larger than this one lies a single base away; base qualities are absent.

The chain is made from TRBV6-5 and TRBJ2-7; 10 bases in the junction line up with TRBD1. The clonotype comes from a woman in her forties or fifties with acute or convalescent COVID-19. The sequenced material came from peripheral blood. CDR3 sequence: CASSYRDRGTYEQYF. The base sequence is TGTGCCAGCAGTTACCGGGACAGGGGAACCTACGAGCAGTACTTC.